This passage covers 9 T cell receptor beta chains from one sample sequenced in a study of technical replicates of blood from a few donors. TCRdb's table, derived via immunoSEQ multiplex PCR, lists solely in-frame clones and lacks some. Among 64,000 or so clones, around 85% were seen once, and the ten largest hold less than 6.5%. The sample consisted of PBMCs. Receptors originate from a human donor in good health. Some clones in this sample may be carry-over from other donors' samples.

Only a few counts were recorded for this clone. The chain recombines TRBV5-1 with TRBJ2-4, with 13 bases matching TRBD2. Germline CDR1 SGHRS, CDR2 YFSETQ. V lost 4 bases and J lost 3; bases outside the gene matches: 13. The CDR3 extends over 19 amino acids. The CDR3 here is CASSLVGTSGKWHKNIQYF. CDR3 DNA sequence: TGCGCCAGCAGCCTGGTTGGGACTAGCGGGAAATGGCACAAAAACATTCAGTACTTC.

The chain combines TRBV7-9 with TRBJ1-1, with a weak D call TRBD1 (5 bases). Looked up from germline, CDR1 is SEHNR and CDR2 is FQNEAQ (reference sequence). V lost 5 bases and J 8 bases, leaving 12 bases between the germline ends. This CDR3 has 12 residues. The chain's CDR3 is CASSPSGLEAFF. The CDR3 DNA reads as TGTGCCAGCAGCCCGTCAGGGTTGGAAGCTTTCTTT.

The CDR3 DNA sequence: TGTGCCAGCTCATCTCGCTTCGGTACGCAGTATTTT. Its protein product is CASSSRFGTQYF. The chain couples TRBV18 to TRBJ2-3; no reliable D call. Germline CDR1 reads KGHSH; CDR2 reads LQKENI. This CDR3 has 12 residues. Deletions cut 5 bases from V and 8 bases from J, with 11 bases between.

The chain is built from TRBV19 and TRBJ1-1; TRBD1 is a possible D gene (5 bases). The germline V gene encodes CDR1 LNHDA and CDR2 SQIVND (reference sequence). The V end was cut by 3 bases, the J end by 3 bases, with 11 bases between. The CDR3 covers 14 residues. The CDR3 nucleotides are TGTGCCAGTAGTATTCGGGGGGTCCACACTGAAGCTTTCTTT. This codes for CASSIRGVHTEAFF.

V gene TRBV5-1 combines with J gene TRBJ2-1; 8 bases align to TRBD2. This CDR3 region has 14 residues. J gave up 4 bases and V 4 bases, and 4 bases lay outside the gene matches. Per the germline V gene, CDR1 is SGHRS and CDR2 is YFSETQ. As DNA, the CDR3 is TGCGCCAGCAGCACTAGCGGAGCTTACAATGAGCAGTTCTTC. Translation gives CASSTSGAYNEQFF.

The chain is built from TRBV5-5 and TRBJ2-7; 8 bases are shared with TRBD1. V trimming: 5 bases; J trimming: 2 bases; junction bases outside the gene matches: 9. This CDR3 has 15 residues. CDR1 and CDR2 from the germline V gene are SGHKS and YYEKEE (reference sequence). The CDR3 loop reads CASSKTGAKTYEQYF. CDR3 DNA sequence: TGTGCCAGCAGTAAGACAGGGGCGAAGACCTACGAGCAGTACTTC. The full variable domain, with the rest looked up from reference TRBV5-5 and TRBJ2-7, is DAGVTQSPTHLIKTRGQQVTLRCSPISGHKSVSWYQQVLGQGPQFIFQYYEKEERGRGNFPDRFSARQFPNYSSELNVNALLLGDSALYLCASSKTGAKTYEQYFGPGTRLTVT.

CDR3 region: CASSPIRTGRETQYF. The CDR3 coding sequence is TGTGCCAGCAGCCCGATTCGGACAGGGAGGGAGACCCAGTACTTC. V usage is TRBV7-2 and J usage is TRBJ2-5; 8 positions agree with TRBD1. This CDR3 is 15 amino acids long. In germline, CDR1 is SGHTA, CDR2 FQGNSA. The V segment lost 5 bases and the J segment 5 bases; nucleotides outside the gene matches: 10.

The CDR3 is CASSPLAGSSETQYF. CDR3 DNA: TGTGCCAGCAGCCCCCTGGCCGGGTCCTCTGAGACCCAGTACTTC. The chain is built from TRBV7-9 and TRBJ2-5; D gene unclear. Germline CDR1 SEHNR, CDR2 FQNEAQ (reference sequence). Trimming pared 5 bases from V and 5 bases from J, leaving 18 bases between. There are 15 residues in the CDR3.

The gene calls are TRBV27 and TRBJ1-4; 7 bases are shared with TRBD1. The CDR3 contains 17 residues. Germline CDR1 and CDR2: MNHEY and SMNVEV (reference sequence). V lost 3 bases, J lost 0 bases, and 7 bases stayed unmatched. Here the CDR3 reads CASSLDRRPSTNEKLFF. Here the CDR3 DNA reads TGTGCCAGCAGTTTGGACAGGCGCCCCTCAACTAATGAAAAACTGTTTTTT. The full variable domain, completed using reference TRBV27 and TRBJ1-4, is EAQVTQNPRYLITVTGKKLTVTCSQNMNHEYMSWYRQDPGLGLRQIYYSMNVEVTDKGDVPEGYKVSRKEKRNFPLILESPSPNQTSLYFCASSLDRRPSTNEKLFFGSGTQLSVL.